The 5 T cell receptor beta chains reported below all come from one sample, sequenced in a study of technical replicates of blood from several donors. Sequencing was performed with immunoSEQ multiplex PCR; in TCRdb, only in-frame clones are kept and a portion is missing. Among some 74,000 clones, 95% were seen once, and the ten largest hold approximately 0.22%. Sequencing input: T cells isolated from PBMCs. Receptor source: a human donor in good health.

The V call is TRBV7-8, the J call TRBJ1-2; D is unclear. This CDR3 is built from 13 residues. Trimming removed 4 bases at V and 6 bases at J, with 12 bases between. CDR1 is SGHVS, CDR2 FQNEAQ, per germline. The CDR3 DNA sequence: TGTGCCAGCAGCTCAACCCGTGGGCATGGCTACACCTTC. It encodes CASSSTRGHGYTF.

In nucleotides, the CDR3 is TGTGCCAGCAGCTTTTGGGGGGGTTGGTCCTACGAGCAGTACTTC. Protein: CASSFWGGWSYEQYF. The chain carries TRBV5-6 and TRBJ2-7; the match to TRBD2 covers 7 bases. The CDR3 is 15 residues long. Germline V gene data show CDR1 as SGHDT and CDR2 as YYEEEE. V lost 2 bases and J lost 1; bases outside the gene matches: 6.

The gene calls are TRBV7-9 and TRBJ1-1, with D hard to call. V was clipped by 6 bases and J by 1 base, with 18 bases between them. The CDR3 is 16 amino acids. In germline, CDR1 is SEHNR, CDR2 FQNEAQ (reference sequence). DNA of the CDR3: TGTGCCAGCAGAAAAGTAACGGGAACCCGGAACACTGAAGCTTTCTTT. As protein: CASRKVTGTRNTEAFF.

This rearrangement joins TRBV9 to TRBJ2-3, with 7 bases that match TRBD2. The V gene end was trimmed by 2 bases and the J gene end by 4 bases; junction bases not matched to a gene: 4. This CDR3 region has 14 residues. Looked up from germline, CDR1 is SGDLS and CDR2 is YYNGEE. Here the CDR3 reads CASSVGGTSDTQYF. The CDR3 DNA sequence: TGTGCCAGCAGCGTCGGGGGGACTTCAGATACGCAGTATTTT. Complete variable domain (other parts from reference TRBV9 and TRBJ2-3): DSGVTQTPKHLITATGQRVTLRCSPRSGDLSVYWYQQSLDQGLQFLIQYYNGEERAKGNILERFSAQQFPDLHSELNLSSLELGDSALYFCASSVGGTSDTQYFGPGTRLTVL.

This clone was counted once. The DNA for the CDR3 is TGTGCCAGCAGTTTGGGGGGGTCTTTTTACGAGCAGTACTTC. It codes for CASSLGGSFYEQYF. The V call is TRBV28, the J call TRBJ2-7; 7 bases line up with TRBD2. The CDR3 has 14 amino acids. V gave up 3 bases and J gave up 4 bases; unmatched junction bases: 6. Germline CDR1 is MDHEN and CDR2 is SYDVKM.